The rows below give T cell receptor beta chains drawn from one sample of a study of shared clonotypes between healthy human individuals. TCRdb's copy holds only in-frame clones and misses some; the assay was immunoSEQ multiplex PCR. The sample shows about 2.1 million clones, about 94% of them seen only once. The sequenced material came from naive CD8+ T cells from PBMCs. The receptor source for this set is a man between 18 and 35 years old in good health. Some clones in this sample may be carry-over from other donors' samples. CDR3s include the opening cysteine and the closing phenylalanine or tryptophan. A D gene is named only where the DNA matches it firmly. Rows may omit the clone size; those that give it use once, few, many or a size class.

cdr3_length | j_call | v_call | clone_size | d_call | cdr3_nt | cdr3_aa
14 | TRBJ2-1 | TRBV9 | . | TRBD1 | TGTGCCAGCAGCGGATACCCCAGGGGGAATGAGCAGTTCTTC | CASSGYPRGNEQFF
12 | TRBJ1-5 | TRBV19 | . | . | TGTGCCAGTAGTATAGGCTTCTGGCCCCAGCATTTT | CASSIGFWPQHF
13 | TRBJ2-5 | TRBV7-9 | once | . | TGTGCCAGCAGCCCGCATTCTTCGGAGACCCAGTACTTC | CASSPHSSETQYF
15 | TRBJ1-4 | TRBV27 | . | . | TGTGCCAGCAGTTTAGTAATGGGGGGGCCTGAAAAACTGTTTTTT | CASSLVMGGPEKLFF
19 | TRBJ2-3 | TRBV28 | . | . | TGTGCCAGCAGTCCGATCAGGAGCAGAAGGGTATTTAGCACAGATACGCAGTATTTT | CASSPIRSRRVFSTDTQYF
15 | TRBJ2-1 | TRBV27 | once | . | TGTGCCAGCAGTTTAATGTCCCAGGGGTACAATGAGCAGTTCTTC | CASSLMSQGYNEQFF
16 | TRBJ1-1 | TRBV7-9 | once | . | TGTGCCAGCAGCTTAGCGCCGGAGGCGGTGGGCACTGAAGCTTTCTTT | CASSLAPEAVGTEAFF
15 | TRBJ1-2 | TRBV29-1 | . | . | TGCAGCGTTGAAGAACGGGTGTTCCCGTTTAGTGGCTACACCTTC | CSVEERVFPFSGYTF
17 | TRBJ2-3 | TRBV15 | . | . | TGTGCCACCAGCAGAGTTTCGGGCCCATCCAGGGTAGATACGCAGTATTTT | CATSRVSGPSRVDTQYF
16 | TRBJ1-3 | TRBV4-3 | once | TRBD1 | TGCGCCAGCAGCCAAGATCTAGGGGGCTTTGTGAACACCATATATTTT | CASSQDLGGFVNTIYF
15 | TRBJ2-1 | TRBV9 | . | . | TGTGCCAGCAGCGCTGGCCCGAGACTATACAATGAGCAGTTCTTC | CASSAGPRLYNEQFF
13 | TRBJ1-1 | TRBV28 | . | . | TGTGCCAGCAGTTTTCCGCCGGGGGCGCAAGCTTTCTTT | CASSFPPGAQAFF